These T cell receptor beta chains were read from a single sample in a study of glioma-infiltrating T cells. TCRdb called the multiplex PCR reads again in MiXCR, with one record for every CDR3 protein. Of about 110,000 distinct CDR3 sequences detected, about 25% appear once; the ten largest clones hold approximately 35%. The sequenced material came from glioma tissue, nonneoplastic brain tissue, or PBMCs (not recorded which). The receptors originated from a human donor with low-grade glioma or glioblastoma, undergoing nonglioma brain surgery, or in good health (not recorded which). CDR3s include the opening cysteine and the closing phenylalanine or tryptophan. D genes are given only for firm matches. Part of the rows lack a size; the others show once, few, many or a class for expanded clones.

TRBD1	TRBJ2-5	few	TRBV18	CASSHRQGQETQYF	TGTGCCAGCTCACACCGACAGGGACAAGAGACCCAGTACTTC
.	TRBJ1-5	once	TRBV19	CAISMRAENQPQHF	TGTGCCATTAGTATGAGGGCAGAAAATCAGCCCCAGCATTTT
.	TRBJ2-3	.	TRBV29-1	CSVTGTRTDTQYF	TGCAGCGTAACTGGGACCCGCACAGATACGCAGTATTTT
.	TRBJ2-7	.	TRBV19	CASRDKYEQYF	TGTGCCAGCAGGGACAAATATGAACAGTACTTC
TRBD1	TRBJ1-1	.	TRBV13	CASSLRDRGLNTEAFF	TGTGCCAGCAGCTTAAGGGACAGGGGATTGAACACTGAAGCTTTCTTT
.	TRBJ1-2	.	TRBV28	CVSSLYGPFQLYTF	TGTGTCAGCAGTTTATATGGGCCATTCCAACTTTACACCTTC
TRBD2	TRBJ2-1	.	TRBV12-3/TRBV12-4	CVSSSTSGSYNEQFF	TGTGTTAGCAGTTCAACTAGCGGGAGCTACAATGAGCAGTTCTTC
.	TRBJ1-1	.	TRBV4-1	CASSQGRILQENTEAFF	TGCGCCAGCAGCCAAGGCAGAATCCTACAGGAGAACACTGAAGCTTTCTTT
.	TRBJ1-1	.	TRBV27	CASSSFLAHTEAFF	TGCGCCAGCAGTTCTTTCTTGGCCCACACTGAAGCTTTCTTT
.	TRBJ2-3	many	TRBV28	CASSSEDTQYF	TGTGCCAGCAGTTCAGAAGATACGCAGTATTTT
.	TRBJ1-3	many	TRBV18	CASSGEGSGNTIYF	TGTGCCAGCTCCGGGGAAGGCTCTGGAAACACCATATATTTT
.	TRBJ1-5	few	TRBV19	CATAGGGTGNQPQHF	TGTGCCACCGCCGGTGGGGGGACTGGCAATCAGCCCCAGCATTTT
TRBD1	TRBJ2-3	.	TRBV7-2	CASSLSGTGRTDTQYF	TGTGCCAGCAGCTTATCCGGGACAGGGCGCACAGATACGCAGTATTTT
TRBD1	TRBJ2-1	many	TRBV30	CAWGRDSSYNEQFF	TGTGCCTGGGGCCGGGACAGCTCCTACAATGAGCAGTTCTTC
TRBD2	TRBJ2-3	many	TRBV20-1	CSASSGTTQDTQYF	TGCAGTGCCTCGTCCGGGACTACACAAGATACGCAGTATTTT
TRBD1	TRBJ2-5	.	TRBV29-1	CSVEALGTGGIETQYF	TGCAGCGTTGAAGCCCTGGGGACAGGGGGGATTGAGACCCAGTACTTC
.	TRBJ2-7	.	TRBV19	CATGTGLLYEQYF	TGTGCCACCGGGACGGGTTTGCTCTACGAGCAGTACTTC
.	TRBJ2-1	many	TRBV20-1	CSAPWRGGRNEQFF	TGCAGTGCCCCCTGGAGGGGGGGCCGAAATGAGCAGTTCTTC
.	TRBJ2-7	.	TRBV20-1	CSASPSLWQFERYF	TGCAGTGCTTCACCCAGCCTCTGGCAGTTCGAGCGGTACTTC
.	TRBJ2-1	few	TRBV7-8	CASSMRAYTYNEQFF	TGTGCCAGCAGTATGCGCGCGTACACGTACAATGAGCAGTTCTTC
.	TRBJ2-7	.	TRBV3-1	CASSQDTLLSAYEQYF	TGTGCCAGCAGCCAAGATACGCTCTTAAGCGCCTACGAGCAGTACTTC
.	TRBJ2-7	many	TRBV20-1	CSAHHPRETGTYEQYF	TGCAGTGCGCACCACCCCCGGGAGACAGGGACCTACGAGCAGTACTTC
.	TRBJ2-3	few	TRBV4-1	CASSQIRRNTDTQYF	TGCGCCAGCAGCCAAATACGCCGTAACACAGATACGCAGTATTTT
.	TRBJ1-1	.	TRBV18	CASSPGSSSTETFF	TGTGCCAGCTCACCAGGATCTTCAAGCACTGAAACTTTCTTT
TRBD2	TRBJ2-5	.	TRBV29-1	CSVLELAGSETQYF	TGCAGCGTCTTAGAACTAGCGGGATCTGAGACCCAGTACTTC
.	TRBJ1-2	many	TRBV29-1	CSVEPVRDHGYTF	TGCAGCGTTGAGCCTGTGCGGGACCATGGCTACACCTTC
.	TRBJ2-5	many	TRBV6-1	CASSSATLGGRETQYF	TGTGCCAGCAGCTCCGCGACCCTCGGAGGCAGGGAGACCCAGTACTTC
.	TRBJ2-3	many	TRBV4-2	CASSQESGLLTDTQYF	TGTGCCAGCAGCCAAGAAAGCGGACTTCTGACAGATACGCAGTATTTT
.	TRBJ1-1	many	TRBV3-1	CASSSSGHYTEAFF	TGTGCCAGCAGTTCCTCGGGCCACTACACTGAAGCTTTCTTT
TRBD1	TRBJ2-5	many	TRBV6-2/TRBV6-3	CASSYLETGQETQYF	TGTGCCAGCAGTTACCTGGAGACAGGGCAAGAGACCCAGTACTTC
.	TRBJ2-7	few	TRBV5-4	CASSLISGSEQYF	TGTGCCAGCAGCTTGATATCAGGATCCGAGCAGTACTTC
.	TRBJ2-1	many	TRBV29-1	CSVAGGSYNEQFF	TGCAGCGTTGCCGGGGGCTCCTACAATGAGCAGTTCTTC
.	TRBJ2-1	.	TRBV6-2/TRBV6-3	CAISLGYNEQFF	TGTGCCATCAGTTTAGGTTACAACGAGCAGTTCTTC
.	TRBJ2-6	.	TRBV7-9	CASSFGVSGANVLTF	TGTGCCAGCAGCTTCGGAGTCTCTGGGGCCAACGTCCTGACTTTC
TRBD1	TRBJ1-2	many	TRBV5-1	CASSLRGQNYGYTF	TGCGCCAGCAGCTTGCGGGGACAGAACTATGGCTACACCTTC
TRBD1	TRBJ2-1	.	TRBV24-1	CATSDPKQGVRNEQFF	TGTGCCACCAGTGATCCTAAGCAGGGGGTAAGGAATGAGCAGTTCTTC
.	TRBJ2-7	many	TRBV6-1	CASSPTGLGPYEQYF	TGTGCCAGCTCCCCGACAGGTTTGGGGCCTTACGAGCAGTACTTC
.	TRBJ1-1	many	TRBV9	CASSVAGRGGTEAFF	TGTGCCAGCAGCGTAGCAGGCAGGGGCGGCACTGAAGCTTTCTTT
.	TRBJ2-1	many	TRBV7-2	CASSLGPSTGVRDEQFF	TGTGCCAGCAGCTTAGGACCCTCGACGGGAGTAAGGGATGAGCAGTTCTTC
.	TRBJ1-1	many	TRBV14	CASSPRVGRTGRPEAFF	TGTGCCAGCAGCCCAAGAGTGGGCAGGACCGGCCGACCTGAAGCTTTCTTT
.	TRBJ2-3	many	TRBV6-2/TRBV6-3	CASSYWAADTQYF	TGTGCCAGCAGTTACTGGGCGGCAGATACGCAGTATTTT
.	TRBJ1-1	many	TRBV5-4	CASSLEQEPIRGKEAFF	TGTGCCAGCAGCTTAGAACAGGAGCCTATTCGGGGCAAGGAAGCTTTCTTT
.	TRBJ2-7	.	TRBV12-3/TRBV12-4	CASSQTGTLNF	TGTGCCAGCAGTCAAACCGGGACATTAAACTTC
.	TRBJ2-5	.	TRBV5-1	CASSLKDRKQETQYF	TGCGCCAGCAGCTTGAAGGACAGAAAACAAGAGACCCAGTACTTC
.	TRBJ1-2	few	TRBV29-1	CSVRQEGYGYTF	TGCAGCGTCAGACAGGAGGGTTATGGCTACACCTTC
TRBD1	TRBJ1-5	.	TRBV20-1	CSAKMAGGNQPQHF	TGCAGTGCTAAAATGGCAGGGGGAAATCAGCCCCAGCATTTT
.	TRBJ1-2	many	TRBV7-9	CASSHSGRHYGYTF	TGTGCCAGCAGCCACTCGGGACGGCATTATGGCTACACCTTC
TRBD2	TRBJ2-1	.	TRBV12-3/TRBV12-4	CASRDSGGHNEHFF	TGTGCCAGCAGGGACAGCGGGGGACACAATGAGCATTTCTTC
.	TRBJ1-1	many	TRBV20-1	CSVSGSSNTEAFF	TGCAGTGTTTCCGGGAGCTCGAACACTGAAGCTTTCTTT
.	TRBJ2-7	many	TRBV29-1	CSVEEDNYEQYF	TGCAGCGTTGAGGAGGACAACTACGAGCAGTACTTC
TRBD2	TRBJ2-7	many	TRBV7-9	CASRPGGGRASYEQYF	TGTGCCAGCAGACCAGGCGGAGGGAGGGCCAGCTACGAGCAGTACTTC
.	TRBJ2-1	.	TRBV27	CASSTQFNEQFF	TGTGCCAGCAGTACCCAGTTTAATGAGCAGTTCTTC